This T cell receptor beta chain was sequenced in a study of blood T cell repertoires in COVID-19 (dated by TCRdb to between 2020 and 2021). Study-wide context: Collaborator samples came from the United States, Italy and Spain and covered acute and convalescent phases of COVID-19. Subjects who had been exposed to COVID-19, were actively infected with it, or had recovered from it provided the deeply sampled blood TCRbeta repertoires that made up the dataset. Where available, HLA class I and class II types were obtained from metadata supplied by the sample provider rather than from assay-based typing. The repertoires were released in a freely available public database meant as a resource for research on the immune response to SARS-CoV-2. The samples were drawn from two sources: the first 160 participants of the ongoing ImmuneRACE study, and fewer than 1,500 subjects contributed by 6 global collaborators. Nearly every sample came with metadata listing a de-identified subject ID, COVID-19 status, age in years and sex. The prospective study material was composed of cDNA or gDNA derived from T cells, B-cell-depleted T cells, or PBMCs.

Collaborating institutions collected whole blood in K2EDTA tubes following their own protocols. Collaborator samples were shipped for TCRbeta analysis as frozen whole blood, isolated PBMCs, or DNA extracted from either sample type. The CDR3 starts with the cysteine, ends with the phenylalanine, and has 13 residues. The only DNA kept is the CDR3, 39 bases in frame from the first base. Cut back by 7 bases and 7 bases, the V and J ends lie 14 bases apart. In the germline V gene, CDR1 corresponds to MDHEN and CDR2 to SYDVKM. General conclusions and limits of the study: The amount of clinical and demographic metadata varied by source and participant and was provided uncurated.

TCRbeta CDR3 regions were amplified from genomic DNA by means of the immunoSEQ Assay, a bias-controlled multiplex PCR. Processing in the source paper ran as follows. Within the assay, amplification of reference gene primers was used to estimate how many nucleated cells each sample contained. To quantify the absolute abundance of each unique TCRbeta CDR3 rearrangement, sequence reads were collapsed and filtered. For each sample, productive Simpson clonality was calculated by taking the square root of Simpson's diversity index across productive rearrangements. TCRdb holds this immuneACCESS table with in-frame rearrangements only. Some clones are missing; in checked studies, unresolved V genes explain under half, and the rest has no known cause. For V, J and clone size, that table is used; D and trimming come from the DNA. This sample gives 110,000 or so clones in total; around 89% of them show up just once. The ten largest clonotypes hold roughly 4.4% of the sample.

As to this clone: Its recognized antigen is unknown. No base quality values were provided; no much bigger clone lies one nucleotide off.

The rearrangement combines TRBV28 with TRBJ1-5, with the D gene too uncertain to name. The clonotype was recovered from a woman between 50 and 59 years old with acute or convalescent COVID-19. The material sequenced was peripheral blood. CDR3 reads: CASIQREGQPQHF. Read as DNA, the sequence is TGTGCCAGCATACAGAGGGAAGGACAGCCCCAGCATTTT. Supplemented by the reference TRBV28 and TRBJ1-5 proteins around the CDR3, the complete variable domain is DVKVTQSSRYLVKRTGEKVFLECVQDMDHENMFWYRQDPGLGLRLIYFSYDVKMKEKGDIPEGYSVSREKKERFSLILESASTNQTSMYLCASIQREGQPQHFGDGTRLSIL.